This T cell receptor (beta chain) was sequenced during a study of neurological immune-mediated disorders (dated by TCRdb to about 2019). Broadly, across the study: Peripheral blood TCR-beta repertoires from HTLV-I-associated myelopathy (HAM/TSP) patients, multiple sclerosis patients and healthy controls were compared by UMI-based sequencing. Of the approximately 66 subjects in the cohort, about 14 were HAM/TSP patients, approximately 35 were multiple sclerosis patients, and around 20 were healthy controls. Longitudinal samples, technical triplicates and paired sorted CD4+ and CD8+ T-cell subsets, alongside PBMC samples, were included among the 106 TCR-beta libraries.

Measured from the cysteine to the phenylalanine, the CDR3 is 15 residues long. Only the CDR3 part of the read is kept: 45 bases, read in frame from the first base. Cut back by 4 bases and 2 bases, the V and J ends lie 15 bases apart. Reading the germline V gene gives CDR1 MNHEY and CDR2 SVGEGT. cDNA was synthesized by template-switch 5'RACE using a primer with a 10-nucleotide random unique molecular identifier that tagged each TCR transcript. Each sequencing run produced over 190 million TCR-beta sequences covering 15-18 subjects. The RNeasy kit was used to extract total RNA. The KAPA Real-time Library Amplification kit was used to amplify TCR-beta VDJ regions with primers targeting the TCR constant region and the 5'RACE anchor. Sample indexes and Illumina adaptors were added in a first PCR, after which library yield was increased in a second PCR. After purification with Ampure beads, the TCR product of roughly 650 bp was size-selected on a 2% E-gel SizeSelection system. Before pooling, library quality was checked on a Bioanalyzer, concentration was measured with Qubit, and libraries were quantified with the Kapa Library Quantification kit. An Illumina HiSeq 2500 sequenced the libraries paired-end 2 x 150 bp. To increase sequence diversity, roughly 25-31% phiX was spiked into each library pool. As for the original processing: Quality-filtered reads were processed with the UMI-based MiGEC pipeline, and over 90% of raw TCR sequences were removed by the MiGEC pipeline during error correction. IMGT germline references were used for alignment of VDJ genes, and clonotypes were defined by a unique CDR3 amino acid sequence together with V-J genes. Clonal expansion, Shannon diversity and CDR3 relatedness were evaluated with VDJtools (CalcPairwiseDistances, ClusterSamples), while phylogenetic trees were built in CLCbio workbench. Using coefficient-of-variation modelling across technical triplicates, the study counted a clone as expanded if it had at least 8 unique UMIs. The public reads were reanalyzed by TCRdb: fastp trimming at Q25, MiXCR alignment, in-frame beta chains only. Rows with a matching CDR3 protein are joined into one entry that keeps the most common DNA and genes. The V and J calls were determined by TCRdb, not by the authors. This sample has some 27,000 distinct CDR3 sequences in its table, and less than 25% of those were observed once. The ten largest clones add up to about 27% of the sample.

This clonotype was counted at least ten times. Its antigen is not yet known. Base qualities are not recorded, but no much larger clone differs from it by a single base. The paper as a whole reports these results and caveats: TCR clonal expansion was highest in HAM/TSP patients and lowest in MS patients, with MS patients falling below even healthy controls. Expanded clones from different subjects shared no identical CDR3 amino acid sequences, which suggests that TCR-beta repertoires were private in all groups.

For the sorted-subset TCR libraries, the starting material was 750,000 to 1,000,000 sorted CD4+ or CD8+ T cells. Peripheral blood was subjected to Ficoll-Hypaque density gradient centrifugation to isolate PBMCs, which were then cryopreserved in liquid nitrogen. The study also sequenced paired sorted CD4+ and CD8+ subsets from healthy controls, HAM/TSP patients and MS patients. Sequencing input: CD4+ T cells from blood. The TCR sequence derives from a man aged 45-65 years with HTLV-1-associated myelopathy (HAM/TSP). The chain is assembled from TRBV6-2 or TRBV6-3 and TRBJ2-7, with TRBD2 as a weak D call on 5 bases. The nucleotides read TGTGCCAGCAGTTTCAAAGCGGACCCTCCCTACGAGCAGTACTTC. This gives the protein CASSFKADPPYEQYF.